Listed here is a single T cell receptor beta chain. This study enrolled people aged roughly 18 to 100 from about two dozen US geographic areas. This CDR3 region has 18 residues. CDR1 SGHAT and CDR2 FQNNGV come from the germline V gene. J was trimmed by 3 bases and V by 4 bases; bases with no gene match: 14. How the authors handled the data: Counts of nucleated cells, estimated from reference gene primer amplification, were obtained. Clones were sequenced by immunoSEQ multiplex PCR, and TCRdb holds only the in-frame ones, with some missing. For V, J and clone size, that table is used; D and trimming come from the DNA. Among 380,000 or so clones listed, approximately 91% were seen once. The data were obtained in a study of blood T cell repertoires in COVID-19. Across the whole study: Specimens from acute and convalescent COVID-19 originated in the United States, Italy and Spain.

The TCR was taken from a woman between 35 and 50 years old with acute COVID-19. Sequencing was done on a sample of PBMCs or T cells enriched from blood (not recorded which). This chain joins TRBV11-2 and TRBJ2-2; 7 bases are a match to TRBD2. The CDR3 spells CASSSPLGLAVYTGELFF. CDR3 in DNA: TGTGCCAGCAGCTCTCCCCTGGGGCTAGCGGTTTACACCGGGGAGCTGTTTTTT.